These 18 T cell receptor beta chains share one sample of origin, sequenced in a study of CD8+ T cells in alopecia areata. The sample's treatment: oral pan-JAK inhibitor, 5-10 mg twice daily. Isolated RNA was reverse transcribed into cDNA used as the sequencing template. Generated by immunoSEQ multiplex PCR, the TCRdb table keeps only in-frame clones and is missing some. This table holds 90,000 to 150,000 clones, more than 40% found once. This specimen was CD4+ T cells sorted from blood, taken at week 4, from a patient treated with tofacitinib. Receptors originate from a human donor with alopecia areata.

This chain connects TRBV6-6 to TRBJ1-2, with TRBD1 matching over 9 bases. The CDR3 has 16 amino acids. Germline V CDR1 and CDR2: MNHNY, SVGAGI (reference sequence). V lost 6 bases and J lost 2; bases outside the gene matches: 10. CDR3 amino acids: CASSLEQGAGNYGYTF. The CDR3 coding sequence is TGTGCCAGCAGCCTTGAACAGGGGGCCGGAAACTATGGCTACACCTTC.

The V and J genes are TRBV29-1 and TRBJ2-7; 10 bases line up with TRBD2. Trimming removed 4 bases from V and 6 bases from J; junction bases left unmatched: 9. CDR1 is SQVTM and CDR2 is ANQGSEA in the germline V gene. This CDR3 has 14 amino acids. As DNA, the CDR3 is TGCAGCGTTGGGAGCGGGAGGGCTCCCCGCGAGCAGTACTTC. It yields the protein CSVGSGRAPREQYF.

V usage is TRBV18 and J usage is TRBJ2-5; D unclear. The CDR3 covers 12 residues. V lost 7 bases and J lost 2, with 8 bases in between. Germline V gene sequence: CDR1 KGHSH, CDR2 LQKENI. CDR3 loop: CASLGPQETQYF. The CDR3 region has the DNA TGTGCCAGCTTGGGTCCTCAAGAGACCCAGTACTTC.

V gene TRBV20-1 combines with J gene TRBJ2-7, with no clear D. Germline values: CDR1 DFQATT, CDR2 SNEGSKA (reference sequence). The V end was cut by 7 bases, the J end by 5 bases, with 12 bases between. The CDR3 length is 11 residues. CDR3 nucleotides: TGCAGTGGTCAAGGAAGGGACGAGCAGTACTTC. Protein sequence: CSGQGRDEQYF.

The rearrangement joins TRBV30 to TRBJ1-6, with 9 nucleotides matching TRBD1. In germline, CDR1 is GTSNPN, CDR2 SVGIG (reference sequence). The CDR3 is made up of 13 amino acids. The V segment lost 4 bases and the J segment 9 bases; nucleotides outside the gene matches: 4. The CDR3, as DNA: TGTGCCTGGAAGGGACAGGGCAGTTCACCCCTCCACTTT. It specifies CAWKGQGSSPLHF. The variable domain in full, completed from reference TRBV30 and TRBJ1-6, reads SQTIHQWPATLVQPVGSPLSLECTVEGTSNPNLYWYRQAAGRGLQLLFYSVGIGQISSEVPQNLSASRPQDRQFILSSKKLLLSDSGFYLCAWKGQGSSPLHFGNGTRLTVT.

This chain connects TRBV5-1 to TRBJ2-7; D gene ambiguous. This CDR3 is 14 amino acids long. The V end lost 0 bases, the J end lost 2 bases, and 9 bases lay between the germline ends. The germline CDR1 and CDR2 sequences are SGHRS and YFSETQ. CDR3 residues: CASSLGQEPYEQYF. The CDR3 DNA is TGCGCCAGCAGCTTGGGGCAGGAGCCCTACGAGCAGTACTTC.

This chain connects TRBV6-6 to TRBJ2-7; unclear D gene. V gave up 2 bases and J gave up 3 bases, with 8 bases separating them. Germline V lookup: CDR1 MNHNY, CDR2 SVGAGI (reference sequence). This CDR3 is built from 13 residues. CDR3 loop: CASSYLPYYEQYF. CDR3 sequence (DNA): TGTGCCAGCAGTTACCTCCCCTACTACGAGCAGTACTTC.

This sequence joins TRBV5-1 and TRBJ1-6, with 10 bases matching TRBD1. V was pared by 3 bases and J by 8 bases, with 5 bases of the junction left unmatched. Germline CDR1 and CDR2: SGHRS and YFSETQ. The CDR3 has 15 amino acids. CDR3 loop: CASSWTGTGDSPLHF. The CDR3 nucleotides read TGCGCCAGCAGCTGGACCGGGACAGGGGATTCACCCCTCCACTTT. Full variable domain (outside the CDR3, taken from reference TRBV5-1 and TRBJ1-6): KAGVTQTPRYLIKTRGQQVTLSCSPISGHRSVSWYQQTPGQGLQFLFEYFSETQRNKGNFPGRFSGRQFSNSRSEMNVSTLELGDSALYLCASSWTGTGDSPLHFGNGTRLTVT.

This chain uses TRBV7-6 with TRBJ2-1, with 10 bases aligning to TRBD2. Trimming removed 5 bases from V and 7 bases from J; junction bases left unmatched: 14. The CDR3 totals 17 residues. Per the germline V gene, CDR1 is SGHVS and CDR2 is FNYEAQ. The CDR3 is CASSNPNLAGVRNEQFF. The CDR3 bases are TGTGCCAGCAGCAACCCTAATCTAGCGGGAGTTCGGAATGAGCAGTTCTTC.

This chain uses TRBV20-1 with TRBJ2-7, with 10 bases identical to TRBD2. The CDR3 runs 11 residues. The germline V gene encodes CDR1 DFQATT and CDR2 SNEGSKA (reference sequence). V gave up 6 bases and J gave up 11 bases; unmatched junction bases: 7. CDR3 coding DNA: TGCAGTGCAGGACTAGCGGACACGGAGTACTTC. Residues: CSAGLADTEYF.

This sequence joins TRBV7-3 and TRBJ2-1, with 9 bases that match TRBD1. The CDR3 runs to 15 residues. Trimming removed 3 bases from V and 4 bases from J; junction bases left unmatched: 4. The germline V gene encodes CDR1 SGHTA and CDR2 FQGTGA. The CDR3 DNA follows: TGTGCCAGCAGCTTCCCGGGACAGGGTTACAATGAGCAGTTCTTC. Its translation is CASSFPGQGYNEQFF.

The chain couples TRBV7-6 to TRBJ2-3; D remains unclear. This CDR3 is 15 amino acids long. The germline CDR1 and CDR2 sequences are SGHVS and FNYEAQ. V was cut by 5 bases and J by 0 bases, with 12 bases left in between. CDR3: CASSQRASSTDTQYF. The CDR3 DNA is TGTGCCAGCAGCCAGCGCGCTTCTAGCACAGATACGCAGTATTTT.

J is TRBJ1-4 and V is TRBV30; D may be TRBD1 (6 bases). Germline values: CDR1 GTSNPN, CDR2 SVGIG (reference sequence). The length of the CDR3 is 14 residues. V lost 1 base and J lost 7, with 13 bases in between. The CDR3 spells CAWSGNRVSEKLFF. The CDR3, as DNA: TGTGCCTGGAGTGGAAACAGGGTTAGTGAAAAACTGTTTTTT.

The CDR3 region has the DNA TGTGCCAGCAGCGGGAGGGCCGGGGAGCTGTTTTTT. Translated, it gives CASSGRAGELFF. J is TRBJ2-2 and V is TRBV11-2; TRBD2 aligns across 7 bases. Germline-derived CDR1 and CDR2 are SGHAT and FQNNGV. V dropped 5 bases and J dropped 6; count of bases not matched to a gene: 0. This CDR3 has 12 residues.

This clone has just one count. The gene calls are TRBV15 and TRBJ1-1; D is unresolved. This CDR3 is built from 14 residues. CDR1 is LNHNV, CDR2 YYDKDF, per germline (reference sequence). V was shortened by 0 bases and J by 9 bases, with 14 bases between the two germline ends. The chain's CDR3 is CATSRDYSPGQAFF. Here the CDR3 DNA reads TGTGCCACCAGCAGAGACTATTCCCCCGGCCAAGCTTTCTTT.

V gene TRBV29-1 combines with J gene TRBJ2-2, with 7 bases aligning to TRBD1. Germline V gene sequence: CDR1 SQVTM, CDR2 ANQGSEA. Trimming took 5 bases from V and 6 from J; bases not matched to a gene: 6. CDR3 size: 13 residues. The CDR3 nucleotides read TGCAGCGTTTCGATCCAGGGGGCCGGGGAGCTGTTTTTT. This codes for CSVSIQGAGELFF.

This clone was observed a single time. V usage is TRBV5-1 and J usage is TRBJ1-1, with D tentatively TRBD1 (6 bases). Trimming cost V 2 bases and J 5 bases, with 10 bases left between them. Germline V gene data show CDR1 as SGHRS and CDR2 as YFSETQ. The CDR3 runs to 13 residues. Here the CDR3 DNA reads TGCGCCAGCAGCTTCCCAGGGGAAACTGAAGCTTTCTTT. Its protein product is CASSFPGETEAFF.

This clone was seen a handful of times. The chain joins TRBV10-3 to TRBJ1-2; D not certain. The CDR3 is made up of 12 amino acids. Germline lookup yields CDR1 ENHRY and CDR2 SYGVKD. V gave up 5 bases and J gave up 8 bases, with 12 bases separating them. The CDR3: CAISLETGGYTF. The CDR3 DNA reads TGTGCCATCAGTCTGGAGACGGGAGGCTACACCTTC.